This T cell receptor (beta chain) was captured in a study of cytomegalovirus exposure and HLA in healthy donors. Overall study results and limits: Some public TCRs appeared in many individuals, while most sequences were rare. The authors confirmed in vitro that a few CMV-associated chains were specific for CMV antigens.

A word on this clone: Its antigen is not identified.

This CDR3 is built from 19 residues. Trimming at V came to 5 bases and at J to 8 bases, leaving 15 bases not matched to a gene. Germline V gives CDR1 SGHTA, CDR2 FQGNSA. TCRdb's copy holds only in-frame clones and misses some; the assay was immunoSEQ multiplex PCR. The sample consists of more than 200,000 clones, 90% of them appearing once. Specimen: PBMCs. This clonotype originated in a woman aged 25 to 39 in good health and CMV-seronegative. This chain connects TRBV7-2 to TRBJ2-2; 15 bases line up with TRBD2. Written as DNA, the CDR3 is TGTGCCAGCAGCCGCCGAGCAACCGGACTAGCGGGAGGGCTGGGGGAGCTGTTTTTT. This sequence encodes CASSRRATGLAGGLGELFF.